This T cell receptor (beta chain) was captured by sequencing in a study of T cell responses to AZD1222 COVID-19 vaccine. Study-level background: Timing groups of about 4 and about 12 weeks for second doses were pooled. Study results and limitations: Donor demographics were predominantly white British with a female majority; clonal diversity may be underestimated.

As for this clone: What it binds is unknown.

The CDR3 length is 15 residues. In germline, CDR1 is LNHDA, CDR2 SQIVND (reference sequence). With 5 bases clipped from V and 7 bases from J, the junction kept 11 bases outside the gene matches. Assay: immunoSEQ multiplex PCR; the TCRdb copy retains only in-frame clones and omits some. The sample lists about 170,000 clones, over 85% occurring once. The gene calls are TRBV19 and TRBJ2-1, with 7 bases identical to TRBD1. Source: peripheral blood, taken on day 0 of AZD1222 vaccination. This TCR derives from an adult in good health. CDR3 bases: TGTGCCAGTAGTGCCGACAGGGCCCGAGGGAATGAGCAGTTCTTC. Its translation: CASSADRARGNEQFF.